Listed here are 20 T cell receptor beta chains from one sample, sequenced in a study of cytomegalovirus exposure and HLA in healthy donors. PCR involved 60 Vbeta and 13 Jbeta primers. Sequenced by immunoSEQ multiplex PCR; TCRdb stores in-frame clones only, minus some. The top ten hold about 8% of the sample, which has some 100,000 clones, roughly 80% seen once. Sequenced input: PBMCs. Source of these receptors: a woman aged 45-65 years in good health and CMV-seropositive.

By share, this clone counts as medium-sized. The genes are TRBV5-6 and TRBJ2-1; the D gene is possibly TRBD1 (5 bases). Germline V gene lookup returns CDR1 SGHDT and CDR2 YYEEEE. The CDR3 extends over 12 amino acids. The V gene lost 4 bases and the J gene lost 8 bases, with 10 bases spanning the gap. In DNA, the CDR3 is TGTGCCAGCAGCCGTTTCAGGGATGAGCAGTTCTTC. As protein: CASSRFRDEQFF.

This sequence joins TRBV11-3 and TRBJ2-1, with TRBD2 matching 14 bases. The CDR3 has 15 amino acids. The V gene end was trimmed by 4 bases and the J gene end by 9 bases; junction bases not matched to a gene: 5. The germline CDR1 and CDR2 sequences are SGHNT and YENEEA. CDR3 sequence: CASSSGLAGGGEQFF. The CDR3 bases are TGTGCCAGCAGCTCAGGACTAGCGGGAGGTGGTGAGCAGTTCTTC. The full variable domain, rest sourced from reference TRBV11-3 and TRBJ2-1, is EAGVVQSPRYKIIEKKQPVAFWCNPISGHNTLYWYLQNLGQGPELLIRYENEEAVDDSQLPKDRFSAERLKGVDSTLKIQPAELGDSAVYLCASSSGLAGGGEQFFGPGTRLTVL.

CDR3 protein: CASSSGQGNTIYF. CDR3 bases: TGTGCCAGCAGCTCGGGACAGGGAAACACCATATATTTT. The V gene is TRBV5-4, the J gene TRBJ1-3; 7 bases are shared with TRBD1. There are 13 residues in the CDR3. Trimming cost V 3 bases and J 4 bases; bases outside gene matches: 1. Germline V gene sequence: CDR1 SGHNT, CDR2 YYREEE (reference sequence).

The genes are TRBV2 and TRBJ2-7; D unclear. There are 13 residues in the CDR3. Germline V gives CDR1 SNHLY, CDR2 FYNNEI. V was trimmed by 4 bases and J by 3 bases, leaving 10 bases between them. The CDR3 is CASSVSPVYEQYF. The CDR3 region has the DNA TGTGCCAGCAGTGTTAGCCCGGTCTACGAGCAGTACTTC.

V usage is TRBV7-2 and J usage is TRBJ2-7; TRBD1 aligns across 8 bases. The V gene end was trimmed by 3 bases and the J gene end by 2 bases; junction bases not matched to a gene: 3. Per germline, CDR1 SGHTA and CDR2 FQGNSA. The CDR3 length is 14 residues. DNA of the CDR3: TGTGCCAGCAGCTTTGGACAGGGCACCTACGAGCAGTACTTC. Translated, it gives CASSFGQGTYEQYF.

V usage is TRBV7-2 and J usage is TRBJ2-4; TRBD1 matches at 7 bases. Unmatched junction bases numbered 7, after V lost 5 bases and J lost 3 bases. Germline lookup yields CDR1 SGHTA and CDR2 FQGNSA. This CDR3 contains 15 residues. CDR3 sequence (DNA): TGTGCCAGCAGCCCCCCCACAGGGGTCAAAAACATTCAGTACTTC. It translates to CASSPPTGVKNIQYF.

This clone was detected only a few times. This chain uses TRBV2 with TRBJ2-2; D is possibly TRBD2 (7 bases). Germline V lookup: CDR1 SNHLY, CDR2 FYNNEI. CDR3 length: 16 residues. V shed 7 bases and J shed 5 bases, with 20 bases lying between them. CDR3 DNA: TGTGCCAGCAAGGGGGTACTAGCGCTTAAGACCGGGGAGCTGTTTTTT. This translates into CASKGVLALKTGELFF. Based on the CDR3 plus reference TRBV2 and TRBJ2-2, the full variable domain is EPEVTQTPSHQVTQMGQEVILRCVPISNHLYFYWYRQILGQKVEFLVSFYNNEISEKSEIFDDQFSVERPDGSNFTLKIRSTKLEDSAMYFCASKGVLALKTGELFFGEGSRLTVL.

The chain joins TRBV9 to TRBJ1-2; D gene ambiguous. The CDR3 length is 15 residues. Per germline, CDR1 SGDLS and CDR2 YYNGEE. V shed 0 bases and J shed 8 bases, with 17 bases lying between them. The chain's CDR3 is CASSVESAVLRGYTF. DNA of the CDR3: TGTGCCAGCAGCGTAGAATCGGCGGTATTAAGGGGCTACACCTTC.

This chain joins TRBV6-1 and TRBJ1-2; no firm D call. Trimming took 4 bases from V and 0 from J, leaving 12 bases between them. The CDR3 length is 15 residues. Per the germline V gene, CDR1 is MNHNS and CDR2 is SASEGT. The CDR3 region is CASSGQTIANYGYTF. CDR3 bases: TGTGCCAGCAGTGGCCAGACAATCGCTAACTATGGCTACACCTTC.

The chain links TRBV18 to TRBJ2-5; TRBD1 agrees at 7 bases. CDR3 length: 16 residues. From germline, CDR1 is KGHSH and CDR2 LQKENI. Trimming removed 3 bases from V and 4 bases from J; junction bases left unmatched: 11. CDR3 sequence (DNA): TGTGCCAGCTCACCCTCGGGACAGATGCCTCGAGAGACCCAGTACTTC. Encoded protein: CASSPSGQMPRETQYF.

V is TRBV14 and J is TRBJ2-3, with D perhaps matching TRBD2 (6 bases). The length of the CDR3 is 18 residues. V lost 1 base to trimming and J lost 1 base, with 18 bases between them. Germline lookup yields CDR1 SGHDN and CDR2 FVKESK. The CDR3 spells CASSQGRIAAGGTDTQYF. The CDR3 DNA follows: TGTGCCAGCAGCCAAGGGAGGATTGCAGCGGGCGGCACAGATACGCAGTATTTT.

This clone was observed a few times. V and J are TRBV6-1 and TRBJ2-7; 11 nucleotides match TRBD1. CDR1 and CDR2 (germline): MNHNS, SASEGT. V gave up 2 bases and J gave up 2 bases; unmatched junction bases: 2. The CDR3 has 15 amino acids. CDR3 sequence: CASSERTGGPYEQYF. The CDR3 bases are TGTGCCAGCAGTGAAAGGACAGGGGGCCCCTACGAGCAGTACTTC.

The chain recombines TRBV5-1 with TRBJ2-5; perhaps TRBD2 as D (5 bases). V gave up 0 bases and J gave up 5 bases, with 11 bases separating them. The CDR3 covers 14 residues. Germline V gene sequence: CDR1 SGHRS, CDR2 YFSETQ. CDR3 sequence reads: CASSLDSGWETQYF. The CDR3 DNA reads TGCGCCAGCAGCTTGGACAGCGGCTGGGAGACCCAGTACTTC.

The chain employs TRBV15 and TRBJ1-4; D unclear. Germline CDR1 and CDR2: LNHNV and YYDKDF (reference sequence). The CDR3 length is 14 residues. Trimming cost V 5 bases and J 1 base, with 8 bases left between them. The CDR3 sequence is CATSGGITNEKLFF. In nucleotides, the CDR3 is TGTGCCACCAGCGGCGGTATAACTAATGAAAAACTGTTTTTT. Using reference TRBV15 and TRBJ1-4 for the parts outside the CDR3, the full variable domain is DAMVIQNPRYQVTQFGKPVTLSCSQTLNHNVMYWYQQKSSQAPKLLFHYYDKDFNNEADTPDNFQSRRPNTSFCFLDIRSPGLGDTAMYLCATSGGITNEKLFFGSGTQLSVL.

This clone appeared a single time. V is TRBV7-3 and J is TRBJ1-1; perhaps TRBD1 as D (5 bases). CDR3 length: 15 residues. CDR1 is SGHTA, CDR2 FQGTGA, per germline. The V end lost 1 base, the J end lost 3 bases, and 12 bases lay between the germline ends. CDR3 region: CASSLSGRADTEAFF. The CDR3 DNA sequence: TGTGCCAGCAGCTTAAGTGGCAGGGCTGACACTGAAGCTTTCTTT.

The chain recombines TRBV10-3 with TRBJ2-2; 7 nucleotides match TRBD2. The CDR3 has 15 amino acids. Germline V lookup: CDR1 ENHRY, CDR2 SYGVKD. V shed 4 bases, J shed 3 bases, and the junction held 5 bases outside the gene matches. Here the CDR3 reads CAISVAGVDTGELFF. The CDR3 coding sequence is TGTGCCATCAGTGTGGCGGGGGTAGACACCGGGGAGCTGTTTTTT.

This CDR3 reads CASSKTAEAFF. The CDR3 bases are TGTGCCAGCAGCAAAACAGCTGAAGCTTTCTTT. The chain joins TRBV21-1 to TRBJ1-1; the listed D gene, TRBD1, was not tested against the DNA. TRBV21-1 represents a pseudogene. There are 11 residues in the CDR3.

The CDR3 sequence: CASSTGGGDGYTF. Here the CDR3 DNA reads TGTGCCAGCAGTACAGGGGGCGGGGATGGCTACACCTTC. The J gene is TRBJ1-2, the V gene TRBV6-5; the match to TRBD1 covers 9 bases. The CDR3 has 13 residues. Losses at the gene ends were 5 bases for V and 6 bases for J; bases not matched to a gene: 4. CDR1 is MNHEY, CDR2 SVGAGI, per germline.

The gene calls are TRBV6-5 and TRBJ1-1; 7 nucleotides match TRBD1. V lost 4 bases and J lost 5; bases outside the gene matches: 10. Germline V lookup: CDR1 MNHEY, CDR2 SVGAGI. The CDR3 is 15 amino acids. The CDR3 nucleotides read TGTGCCAGCAGTTCAACGTCAGGGGGAAGTACTGAAGCTTTCTTT. Protein product: CASSSTSGGSTEAFF.

The rearrangement links TRBV27 to TRBJ1-4; maybe TRBD1 (6 bases). This CDR3 region has 14 residues. Germline V gene lookup returns CDR1 MNHEY and CDR2 SMNVEV (reference sequence). Between the trimmed V and J ends, which lost 5 bases and 8 bases, there was a span of 15 bases. The CDR3 sequence: CASSPKQGSEKLFF. DNA of the CDR3: TGTGCCAGCAGTCCTAAACAGGGTTCGGAAAAACTGTTTTTT.